These 3 T cell receptor beta chains share one sample of origin, sequenced in a study of T cell changes during pregnancy in multiple sclerosis. Assay used: immunoSEQ multiplex PCR; TCRdb lists only in-frame clones, some missing. The table has 49,000 or so clones, almost 95% seen once. Sequencing was performed on peripheral blood, taken in the third trimester of pregnancy. The receptors stem from a female donor with multiple sclerosis, enrolled in a pregnancy study.

The V call is TRBV2, the J call TRBJ1-4; D is uncertain. Germline CDR1 is SNHLY and CDR2 is FYNNEI. The V and J ends lost 4 bases and 7 bases respectively, with 19 bases between them. The length of the CDR3 is 16 residues. The CDR3 here is CASSVRQAMQGEKLFF. As DNA, the CDR3 is TGTGCCAGCAGTGTCAGGCAGGCCATGCAAGGTGAAAAACTGTTTTTT.

This rearrangement joins TRBV6-5 to TRBJ2-7; TRBD1 matches 10 bases. Germline V CDR1 and CDR2: MNHEY, SVGAGI. The junction had 4 bases not matched to a gene; V was cut back by 6 bases and J by 2 bases. The CDR3 spans 14 residues. CDR3 DNA sequence: TGTGCCAGCAGCCAGGACAGGGGGACCTACGAGCAGTACTTC. Translated: CASSQDRGTYEQYF.

V usage is TRBV6-6 and J usage is TRBJ1-2; maybe TRBD1 (6 bases). Trimming stripped 8 bases from V and 8 bases from J, with 15 bases between. CDR1 MNHNY and CDR2 SVGAGI come from the germline V gene (reference sequence). There are 12 residues in the CDR3. CDR3 DNA sequence: TGTGCCAGCCGAGGGGGTTCGGGGGGCTACACCTTC. It encodes CASRGGSGGYTF.